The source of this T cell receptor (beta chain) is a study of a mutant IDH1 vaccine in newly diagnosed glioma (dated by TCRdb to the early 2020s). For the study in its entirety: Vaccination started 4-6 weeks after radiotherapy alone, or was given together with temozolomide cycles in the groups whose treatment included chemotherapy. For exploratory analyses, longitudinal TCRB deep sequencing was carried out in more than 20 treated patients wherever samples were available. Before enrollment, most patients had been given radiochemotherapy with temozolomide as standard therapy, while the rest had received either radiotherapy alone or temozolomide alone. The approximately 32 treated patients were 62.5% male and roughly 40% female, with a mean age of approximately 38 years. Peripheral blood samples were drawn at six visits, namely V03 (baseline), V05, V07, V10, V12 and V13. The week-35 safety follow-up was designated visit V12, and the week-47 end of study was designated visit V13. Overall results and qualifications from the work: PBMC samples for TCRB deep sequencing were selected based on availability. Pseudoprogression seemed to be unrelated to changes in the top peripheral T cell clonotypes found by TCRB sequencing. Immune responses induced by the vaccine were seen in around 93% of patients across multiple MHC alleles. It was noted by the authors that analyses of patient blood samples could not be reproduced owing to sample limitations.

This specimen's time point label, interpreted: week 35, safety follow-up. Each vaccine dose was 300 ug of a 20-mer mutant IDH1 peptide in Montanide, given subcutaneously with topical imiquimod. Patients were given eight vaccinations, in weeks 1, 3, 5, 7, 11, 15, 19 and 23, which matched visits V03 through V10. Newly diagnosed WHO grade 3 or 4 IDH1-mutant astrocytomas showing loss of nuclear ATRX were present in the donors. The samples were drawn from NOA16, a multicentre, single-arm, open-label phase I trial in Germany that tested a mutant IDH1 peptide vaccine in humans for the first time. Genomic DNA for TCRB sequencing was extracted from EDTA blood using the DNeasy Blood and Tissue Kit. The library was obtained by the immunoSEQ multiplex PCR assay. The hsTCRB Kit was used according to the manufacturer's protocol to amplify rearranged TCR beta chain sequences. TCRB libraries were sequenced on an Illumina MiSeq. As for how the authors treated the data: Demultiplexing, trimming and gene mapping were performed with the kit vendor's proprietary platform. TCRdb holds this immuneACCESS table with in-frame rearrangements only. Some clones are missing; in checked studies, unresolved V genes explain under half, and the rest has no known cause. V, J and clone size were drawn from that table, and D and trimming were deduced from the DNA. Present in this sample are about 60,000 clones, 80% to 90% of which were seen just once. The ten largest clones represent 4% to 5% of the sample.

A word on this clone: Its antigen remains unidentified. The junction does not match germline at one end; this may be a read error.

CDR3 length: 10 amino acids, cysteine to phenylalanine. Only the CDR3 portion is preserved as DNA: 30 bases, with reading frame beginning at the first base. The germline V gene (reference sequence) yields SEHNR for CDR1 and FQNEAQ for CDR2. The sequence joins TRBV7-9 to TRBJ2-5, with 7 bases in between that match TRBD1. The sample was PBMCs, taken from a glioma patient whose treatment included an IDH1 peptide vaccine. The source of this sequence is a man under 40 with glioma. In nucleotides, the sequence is TGTGCCAGCAGCCTCGGGGACAGAAACTTC. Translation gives CASSLGDRNF.